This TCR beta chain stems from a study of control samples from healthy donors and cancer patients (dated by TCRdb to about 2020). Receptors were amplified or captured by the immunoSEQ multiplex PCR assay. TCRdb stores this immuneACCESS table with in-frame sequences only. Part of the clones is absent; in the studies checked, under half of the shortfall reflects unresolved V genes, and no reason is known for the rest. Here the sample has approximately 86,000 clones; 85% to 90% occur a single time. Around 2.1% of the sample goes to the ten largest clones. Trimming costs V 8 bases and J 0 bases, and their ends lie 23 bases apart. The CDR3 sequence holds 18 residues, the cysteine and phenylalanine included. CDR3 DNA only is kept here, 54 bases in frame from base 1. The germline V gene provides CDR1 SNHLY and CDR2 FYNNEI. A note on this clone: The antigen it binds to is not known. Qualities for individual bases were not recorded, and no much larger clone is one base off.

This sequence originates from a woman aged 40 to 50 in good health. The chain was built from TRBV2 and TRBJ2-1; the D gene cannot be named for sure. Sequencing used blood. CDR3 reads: CASRRLLDIISSYNEQFF. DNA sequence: TGTGCCAGCCGGCGACTTCTTGACATTATAAGCTCCTACAATGAGCAGTTCTTC.